This is a list of T cell receptor beta chains from one sample in a study of cytomegalovirus exposure and HLA in healthy donors. The protocol was immunoSEQ multiplex PCR, while the TCRdb copy is restricted to in-frame clones and leaves out a portion. The sample yields 90,000 to 100,000 clones, roughly 77% seen once. Sequenced sample: PBMCs. The origin of the receptors is a man aged 35 to 55 in good health and CMV-seronegative. CDR3s include the opening cysteine and the closing phenylalanine or tryptophan. The D gene is left open where the match is weak. Clone size is given for some rows only: seen once, a few or many times, or a class if the clone is expanded.

clone_size	d_call	j_call	v_call	cdr3_nt	cdr3_aa
.	TRBD1	TRBJ2-7	TRBV28	TGTGCCAGCAGTCAAATGGGACAGGGGTACGAGCAGTACTTC	CASSQMGQGYEQYF
.	TRBD1	TRBJ1-3	TRBV5-4	TGTGCCAGCAGCTTGGGCGGCGACAGGGGTTCTGGAAACACCATATATTTT	CASSLGGDRGSGNTIYF
.	.	TRBJ1-2	TRBV2	TGTGCCAGCAGTGAAGAAAGGGGATCCTATGGCTACACCTTC	CASSEERGSYGYTF
.	.	TRBJ2-2	TRBV7-6	TGTGCCAGCAGACGGGACACGAACACCGGGGAGCTGTTTTTT	CASRRDTNTGELFF
.	TRBD2	TRBJ2-3	TRBV5-1	TGCGCCAGCAGCTTGCGGACTAGCGGACCCACAGATACGCAGTATTTT	CASSLRTSGPTDTQYF
.	TRBD2	TRBJ2-2	TRBV7-2	TGTGCCAGCAGGGATTCCCGTAGCGGGGGGGCCTCGGAGCTGTTTTTT	CASRDSRSGGASELFF
.	TRBD1	TRBJ2-3	TRBV5-1	TGCGCCAGCAGCACAGGGGACAGAGGCACAGATACGCAGTATTTT	CASSTGDRGTDTQYF
.	.	TRBJ1-5	TRBV10-3	TGTGCCATCAGAAGACAAGGGGATCAGCCCCAGCATTTT	CAIRRQGDQPQHF
.	.	TRBJ1-6	TRBV10-1	TGCGCCAGTAGCAGGGCACCAACCAATTCACCCCTCCACTTT	CASSRAPTNSPLHF
.	.	TRBJ2-1	TRBV7-7	TGTGCCAGCAGCGAATACCCCGGGGAAGATAATGAGCAGTTCTTC	CASSEYPGEDNEQFF
.	TRBD1	TRBJ1-2	TRBV7-9	TGTGCCAGCAGCACAGGGGGCGCCGTCTACACCTTC	CASSTGGAVYTF
once	TRBD1	TRBJ2-1	TRBV19	TGTGCCAGTGGAGCAGGGGGCAAAAACTACTACAATGAGCAGTTCTTC	CASGAGGKNYYNEQFF
.	TRBD1	TRBJ1-1	TRBV7-2	TGTGCCAGCAGCTTGGGGACAGGGTATCGCACTGAAGCTTTCTTT	CASSLGTGYRTEAFF
.	TRBD1	TRBJ1-1	TRBV27	TGTGCCAGCAGTTTTACAGGGGGGACTGAAGCTTTCTTT	CASSFTGGTEAFF
.	.	TRBJ2-5	TRBV5-1	TGCGCCAGCAGCTTCTCCGTTCCCGGGGAGACCCAGTACTTC	CASSFSVPGETQYF
few	.	TRBJ1-5	TRBV10-3	TGTGCCATCAGTGAGGAGGTGGTCGGCGGGACCCAGCATTTT	CAISEEVVGGTQHF
.	TRBD2	TRBJ2-1	TRBV4-1	TGCGCCAGCAGCCAAGGGTTCCGGGGGACTATCGTAATATACAATGAGCAGTTCTTC	CASSQGFRGTIVIYNEQFF
.	.	TRBJ2-2	TRBV10-1	TGCGCCAGCAGTGAGTCGGGCCGGGAGCTGTTCTTT	CASSESGRELFF
.	.	TRBJ1-1	TRBV5-5	TGTGCCAGCAGCCGTGACGGGGGTTACACTGAAGCTTTCTTT	CASSRDGGYTEAFF
.	TRBD1	TRBJ1-1	TRBV6-5	TGTGCCAGCAGTGTCTCCGGGACAGGGTATGCTGAAGCTTTCTTT	CASSVSGTGYAEAFF
.	.	TRBJ1-5	TRBV28	TGTGCCAGCAGTGTATCTCCGGACCTTATAACGGGATATAGCAATCAGCCCCAGCATTTT	CASSVSPDLITGYSNQPQHF
.	.	TRBJ2-3	TRBV28	TGTGCCAGCAGTTTCGGGCGGAGGTCCCACACAGATACGCAGTATTTT	CASSFGRRSHTDTQYF
.	TRBD1	TRBJ1-1	TRBV5-1	TGCGCCAGCAGCGGGGACAGGCAACGGCCCCCGAACACTGAAGCTTTCTTT	CASSGDRQRPPNTEAFF
.	.	TRBJ2-7	TRBV6-5	TGTGCCAGCAGTTACGATACCAGTGGCTGGTCCTACGAGCAGTACTTC	CASSYDTSGWSYEQYF
once	.	TRBJ1-3	TRBV28	TGTGCCAGCACCTCCGGGGTACCTGGAAACACCATATATTTT	CASTSGVPGNTIYF
.	.	TRBJ1-6	TRBV5-1	TGCGCCAGCAGCCTCAACTTGGGAGATTCACCCCTCCACTTT	CASSLNLGDSPLHF
.	TRBD1	TRBJ2-7	TRBV6-1	TGTGCCAGCAGTGGCGGGACAGGGGGAACCTCCTACGAGCAGTACTTC	CASSGGTGGTSYEQYF
.	.	TRBJ1-4	TRBV27	TGTGCCAGCAGCCTTATCAAGGGGAAAGCCAGTGAAAAACTGTTTTTT	CASSLIKGKASEKLFF
.	.	TRBJ1-2	TRBV7-9	TGTGCCAGCCTATGGTTAGGACACAACTATGGCTACACCTTC	CASLWLGHNYGYTF
once	.	TRBJ2-2	TRBV9	TGTGCCAGCAGCGTAGTTTCGGGAACCGGGGAGCTGTTTTTT	CASSVVSGTGELFF
.	.	TRBJ2-1	TRBV7-9	TGTGCCAGCACCACAAATAGTCACAGCTACTACAATGAGCAGTTCTTC	CASTTNSHSYYNEQFF
.	.	TRBJ2-1	TRBV6-1	TGTGCCAGCAGTGATTGGGGCAGGAACAATGAGCAGTTCTTC	CASSDWGRNNEQFF
.	.	TRBJ2-2	TRBV7-6	TGTGCCAGCAGCTTAGGGGGGAGGTCGAACACCGGGGAGCTGTTTTTT	CASSLGGRSNTGELFF
.	TRBD2	TRBJ2-1	TRBV11-3	TGTGCCAGCAGCTTAGATGGGACTAGCGGGGAGCAGTTCTTC	CASSLDGTSGEQFF
.	.	TRBJ2-7	TRBV5-1	TGCGCCAGCAGCTCAACCGGGAGCTCCTACGAGCAGTACTTC	CASSSTGSSYEQYF
.	TRBD1	TRBJ2-7	TRBV29-1	TGCAGCGTCACGGGACAGAGTACCTACGAGCAGTACTTC	CSVTGQSTYEQYF
.	TRBD2	TRBJ2-1	TRBV5-1	TGCGCCAGCAGCTTGGAGACTAGCGGGGGGGCCTTATCCTACAATGAGCAGTTCTTC	CASSLETSGGALSYNEQFF
.	.	TRBJ1-5	TRBV6-6	TGTGCCAGCAGTTACTCGACAGTAGATCAGCCCCAGCATTTT	CASSYSTVDQPQHF
.	TRBD2	TRBJ2-5	TRBV4-3	TGCGCCAGCAGCCGACTAGCGGGGGGTTTAGAGACCCAGTACTTC	CASSRLAGGLETQYF
.	TRBD1	TRBJ1-4	TRBV18	TGTGCCAGCTCCCGGACAGGGGAAGAAAAACTGTTTTTT	CASSRTGEEKLFF
.	.	TRBJ1-1	TRBV25-1	TGTGCCAGCAGTGCGGGGGTCGCTGAAGCTTTCTTT	CASSAGVAEAFF
.	.	TRBJ1-1	TRBV29-1	TGCAGCGCGTCGACAGCCCTGGAGACTGAAGCTTTCTTT	CSASTALETEAFF
.	TRBD2	TRBJ2-5	TRBV4-3	TGCGCCAGCAGCCAAGGGCACTCTAGCGGAGCAAGCCAAGAGACCCAGTACTTC	CASSQGHSSGASQETQYF
few	.	TRBJ2-5	TRBV5-4	TGTGCCAGCAGCTTGGGACAGAGCCAAGAGACCCAGTACTTC	CASSLGQSQETQYF
.	.	TRBJ2-2	TRBV7-3	TGTGCCAGCAGCTCCTCGAACACCGGGGAGCTGTTTTTT	CASSSSNTGELFF
few	.	TRBJ1-3	TRBV28	TGTGCCAGCATCGACACAGGGACTGGAAACACCATATATTTT	CASIDTGTGNTIYF
.	.	TRBJ2-7	TRBV4-2	TGTGCCAGCAGCCCGGCCCAGGGTTTGTTCTACGAGCAGTACTTC	CASSPAQGLFYEQYF
.	.	TRBJ1-2	TRBV20-1	TGCAGTGCTAGAGAAGAGGCGGGCTACACCTTC	CSAREEAGYTF
.	.	TRBJ2-2	TRBV4-1	TGCGCCAGCAGCCAAGGACCCCGCGGGGAGACCGGGGAGCTGTTTTTT	CASSQGPRGETGELFF
.	TRBD1	TRBJ1-3	TRBV6-5	TGTGCCAGCCACAGGGGGAGCTCTGGAAACACCATATATTTT	CASHRGSSGNTIYF
.	TRBD2	TRBJ2-1	TRBV19	TGTGCCAGTAACCCCCTTCCAGCTAGCGGGACGGAGCAGTTCTTC	CASNPLPASGTEQFF
.	TRBD2	TRBJ2-7	TRBV4-3	TGCGCCAGCAGCCAAACTAGCGGGGGGGCCTACGAGCAGTACTTC	CASSQTSGGAYEQYF
.	.	TRBJ2-7	TRBV27	TGTGCCAGCAGTTCGCCGGGACACTACGAGCAGTACTTC	CASSSPGHYEQYF
few	TRBD1	TRBJ2-5	TRBV2	TGTGCCAGCAGTAGGGACAGGGTAGAGACCCAGTACTTC	CASSRDRVETQYF